The 12 T cell receptor beta chains presented below share a single source sample, sequenced in a study of T cells after posttransplantation cyclophosphamide. Sequencing was performed with immunoSEQ multiplex PCR; in TCRdb, only in-frame clones are kept and a portion is missing. The sample lists 25,000 to 35,000 clones; 86% were seen once. The specimen was PBMCs. Every receptor here comes from a man aged 50 to 60.

The V and J genes are TRBV9 and TRBJ2-1; 7 nucleotides match TRBD1. V dropped 3 bases and J dropped 7; count of bases not matched to a gene: 1. The CDR3 spans 12 residues. Germline assignment: CDR1 SGDLS and CDR2 YYNGEE. The CDR3: CASSARGNEQFF. The CDR3 DNA reads TGTGCCAGCAGCGCCAGGGGGAATGAGCAGTTCTTC.

The rearrangement links TRBV27 to TRBJ2-3; perhaps TRBD2 as D (6 bases). CDR1 is MNHEY and CDR2 is SMNVEV in the germline V gene (reference sequence). The CDR3 runs 14 residues. V shed 6 bases and J shed 6 bases, with 16 bases lying between them. CDR3 protein: CASRQAGGGDTQYF. CDR3 nucleotides: TGTGCCAGCAGGCAAGCGGGCGGAGGGGATACGCAGTATTTT.

The chain combines TRBV4-2 with TRBJ2-7; 11 nucleotides align to TRBD1. Germline V gene data show CDR1 as LGHNA and CDR2 as YNFKEQ. With V trimmed by 8 bases and J by 4 bases, 10 bases remained unmatched. The CDR3 sequence is 15 residues long. CDR3 amino acids: CASWPPGQGDYEQYF. The CDR3 region has the DNA TGTGCCAGCTGGCCACCGGGACAGGGGGATTACGAGCAGTACTTC.

The chain combines TRBV7-6 with TRBJ2-7; the D gene is possibly TRBD2 (5 bases). This CDR3 region has 15 residues. Trimming removed 6 bases from V and 4 bases from J, with 19 bases in between. Germline CDR1 reads SGHVS; CDR2 reads FNYEAQ. CDR3 sequence (DNA): TGTGCCAGCAGTCGAGCCTCGTCGGGAAGGTACGAGCAGTACTTC. Encoded protein: CASSRASSGRYEQYF.

The chain combines TRBV6-5 with TRBJ1-2; no clear D. The CDR3 covers 14 residues. V lost 7 bases and J 8 bases, leaving 20 bases between the germline ends. Germline-derived CDR1 and CDR2 are MNHEY and SVGAGI. CDR3: CASTELDNREGYTF. In nucleotides, the CDR3 is TGTGCCAGCACCGAACTCGATAATCGAGAGGGCTACACCTTC.

V and J are TRBV18 and TRBJ2-1; TRBD2 matches at 7 bases. V lost 4 bases and J lost 1; bases outside the gene matches: 4. Germline V lookup: CDR1 KGHSH, CDR2 LQKENI. The CDR3 extends over 15 amino acids. The CDR3 spells CASSQSGASYNEQFF. CDR3 sequence (DNA): TGTGCCAGCTCACAAAGCGGGGCTTCCTACAATGAGCAGTTCTTC.

This sequence joins TRBV19 and TRBJ1-5; D perhaps matches TRBD1 (5 bases). The CDR3 is made up of 16 amino acids. The V gene's germline CDR1 is LNHDA and CDR2 SQIVND (reference sequence). Trimming left V 7 bases short and J 6 bases short, with 22 bases between. DNA of the CDR3: TGTGCCAGTATATGGTACCAACCCAGGGAAGGTCAGCCCCAGCATTTT. Protein: CASIWYQPREGQPQHF.

This chain connects TRBV7-3 to TRBJ2-3; a possible D gene is TRBD1 (6 bases). CDR1 is SGHTA and CDR2 is FQGTGA in the germline V gene. The CDR3 consists of 14 residues. Between the trimmed V and J ends, which lost 6 bases and 9 bases, there was a span of 19 bases. The CDR3 loop is CASRGDTYMATQYF. CDR3 DNA sequence: TGTGCCAGCAGGGGGGACACTTATATGGCGACGCAGTATTTT. Drawing the rest from reference TRBV7-3 and TRBJ2-3, the complete variable domain is GAGVSQTPSNKVTEKGKYVELRCDPISGHTALYWYRQSLGQGPEFLIYFQGTGAADDSGLPNDRFFAVRPEGSVSTLKIQRTERGDSAVYLCASRGDTYMATQYFGPGTRLTVL.

The chain uses TRBV28 and TRBJ1-6; D remains ambiguous. The germline V and J ends were trimmed by 2 bases and 9 bases, with 5 bases remaining between them. The CDR3 is 12 amino acids. The germline V gene has CDR1 MDHEN and CDR2 SYDVKM. CDR3: CASSLPLSPLHF. CDR3 sequence (DNA): TGTGCCAGCAGTTTACCCCTTTCACCCCTCCACTTT.

V gene TRBV5-1 combines with J gene TRBJ2-1; D is unresolved. Trimming removed 0 bases from V and 2 bases from J, with 9 bases in between. CDR1 and CDR2 (germline): SGHRS, YFSETQ. The CDR3 is made up of 15 amino acids. For the CDR3, the DNA is TGCGCCAGCAGCTTGGCCGGGTCTCCCTACAATGAGCAGTTCTTC. Its protein product is CASSLAGSPYNEQFF.

The chain has TRBV7-3 and TRBJ1-1; a weak D match, TRBD1 (5 bases). The CDR3 contains 13 residues. CDR1 SGHTA and CDR2 FQGTGA come from the germline V gene. Trimming stripped 5 bases from V and 1 base from J, with 8 bases between. In DNA form, the CDR3 reads TGTGCCAGCAGCCAGGGCCCGAACACTGAAGCTTTCTTT. It yields the protein CASSQGPNTEAFF.

This chain connects TRBV29-1 to TRBJ2-4; a weak D match, TRBD1 (6 bases). Between the trimmed V and J ends, which lost 2 bases and 1 base, there was a span of 12 bases. The CDR3 length is 15 residues. Germline V gene lookup returns CDR1 SQVTM and CDR2 ANQGSEA. The CDR3 is CSVEFDRQAKNIQYF. CDR3 nucleotide sequence: TGCAGCGTTGAATTCGACAGGCAGGCCAAAAACATTCAGTACTTC.